A single sample gave rise to the 23 T cell receptor beta chains below, sequenced in a study of cytomegalovirus exposure and HLA in healthy donors. PCR employed 60 Vbeta and 13 Jbeta primers. The table came from immunoSEQ multiplex PCR; TCRdb's copy has only in-frame clones and leaves some out. The sample includes about 200,000 clones, 70% to 80% of them seen just once. Sequencing was done on a sample of PBMCs. The origin of the receptors is a man aged 40-50 years in good health and CMV-seronegative.

The CDR3 bases are TGTGCCAGCAGCCTAGGGACATCGGCTCGGTCACCCCTCCACTTT. Its translation: CASSLGTSARSPLHF. The V and J genes are TRBV4-2 and TRBJ1-6, with D maybe TRBD1 (6 bases). Between the trimmed V and J ends, which lost 4 bases and 10 bases, there was a span of 17 bases. The CDR3 sequence is 15 residues long. Germline CDR1 reads LGHNA; CDR2 reads YNFKEQ.

The rearrangement links TRBV9 to TRBJ2-5; D call uncertain. V lost 0 bases and J 3 bases, leaving 6 bases between the germline ends. Per the germline V gene, CDR1 is SGDLS and CDR2 is YYNGEE. This CDR3 has 13 amino acids. CDR3 DNA: TGTGCCAGCAGCGTAGGGCAGAAAGAGACCCAGTACTTC. Protein product: CASSVGQKETQYF.

In DNA, the CDR3 is TGCAGCGTAGTCGACAGGGGTAAAGAGACCCAGTACTTC. It translates to CSVVDRGKETQYF. V usage is TRBV29-1 and J usage is TRBJ2-5; 8 bases fit TRBD1. The CDR3 is 13 residues long. Germline values: CDR1 SQVTM, CDR2 ANQGSEA. Unmatched junction bases numbered 6, after V lost 6 bases and J lost 3 bases.

This chain links TRBV2 with TRBJ1-2; D not certain. Per germline, CDR1 SNHLY and CDR2 FYNNEI. The CDR3 spans 13 residues. Trimming shortened V by 5 bases and J by 5 bases, and 12 bases separated the two germline ends. The CDR3 DNA follows: TGTGCCAGCAGTCAGGATACTTTTTATGGCTACACCTTC. It encodes CASSQDTFYGYTF.

This clone showed up just once. The chain recombines TRBV6-5 with TRBJ2-7; a possible D gene is TRBD2 (5 bases). Trimming shortened V by 0 bases and J by 2 bases, and 8 bases separated the two germline ends. CDR3 length: 14 amino acids. The V gene's germline CDR1 is MNHEY and CDR2 SVGAGI. This CDR3 reads CASSYSTGTYEQYF. CDR3 nucleotides: TGTGCCAGCAGTTACTCTACGGGGACCTACGAGCAGTACTTC.

The chain has TRBV28 and TRBJ2-7; tentative D call: TRBD1 (6 bases). V lost 2 bases and J 9 bases, leaving 11 bases between the germline ends. Germline lookup yields CDR1 MDHEN and CDR2 SYDVKM. The CDR3 extends over 12 amino acids. Here the CDR3 DNA reads TGTGCCAGCAGTTTAACAGGGTTGGGGCAGTACTTC. Residues: CASSLTGLGQYF. The entire variable domain, with the rest obtained from reference TRBV28 and TRBJ2-7, is as follows: DVKVTQSSRYLVKRTGEKVFLECVQDMDHENMFWYRQDPGLGLRLIYFSYDVKMKEKGDIPEGYSVSREKKERFSLILESASTNQTSMYLCASSLTGLGQYFGPGTRLTVT.

J is TRBJ2-5 and V is TRBV13, with a tentative D call TRBD1 (6 bases). V was clipped by 7 bases and J by 1 base, with 19 bases between them. The CDR3 spans 16 residues. Germline lookup yields CDR1 PRHDT and CDR2 FYEKMQ (reference sequence). CDR3 amino acids: CASTEGGIGFQETQYF. Here the CDR3 DNA reads TGTGCCAGCACCGAAGGGGGAATTGGGTTCCAAGAGACCCAGTACTTC.

J is TRBJ1-5 and V is TRBV6-1, with no clear D. Looked up from germline, CDR1 is MNHNS and CDR2 is SASEGT. Trimming removed 6 bases at V and 11 bases at J, with 17 bases between. The CDR3 has 13 amino acids. For the CDR3, the DNA is TGTGCCAGCAGCCCCGGGGAGTCAAGGGCCCAGCATTTT. Translated, it gives CASSPGESRAQHF.

The V gene is TRBV5-1, the J gene TRBJ1-5; D unclear. CDR3 length: 11 amino acids. Per the germline V gene, CDR1 is SGHRS and CDR2 is YFSETQ. Trimming removed 6 bases at V and 9 bases at J, with 10 bases between. The CDR3 here is CASTSLLPQHF. CDR3 bases: TGCGCCAGCACCTCTTTGTTGCCCCAGCATTTT.

The V call is TRBV7-8, the J call TRBJ2-7; tentatively, D is TRBD2 (5 bases). Germline V CDR1 and CDR2: SGHVS, FQNEAQ. Between the trimmed V and J ends, which lost 4 bases and 4 bases, there was a span of 17 bases. This CDR3 has 15 residues. The CDR3 DNA sequence: TGTGCCAGCAGCTCCGCGATTAGAGCGGATTACGAGCAGTACTTC. This sequence encodes CASSSAIRADYEQYF.

V is TRBV30 and J is TRBJ2-3; possibly TRBD1 for D (5 bases). Trimming left V 0 bases short and J 12 bases short, with 10 bases between. CDR1 is GTSNPN and CDR2 is SVGIG in the germline V gene (reference sequence). This CDR3 spans 11 amino acids. For the CDR3, the DNA is TGTGCCTGGAGTGTGGTACAGGCCCAGTATTTT. Translation gives CAWSVVQAQYF. Looking up the rest from reference TRBV30 and TRBJ2-3 gives the full variable domain: SQTIHQWPATLVQPVGSPLSLECTVEGTSNPNLYWYRQAAGRGLQLLFYSVGIGQISSEVPQNLSASRPQDRQFILSSKKLLLSDSGFYLCAWSVVQAQYFGPGTRLTVL.

This rearrangement joins TRBV27 to TRBJ1-2; 9 nucleotides line up with TRBD1. Germline V gene sequence: CDR1 MNHEY, CDR2 SMNVEV (reference sequence). The trim removed 5 bases at V and 8 bases at J, leaving 12 bases unmatched. CDR3 length: 15 residues. CDR3 nucleotides: TGTGCCAGCAGTATCTCTCGGACAGGGGACGGGGGCTACACCTTC. Its translation is CASSISRTGDGGYTF.

The chain carries TRBV6-6 and TRBJ2-2; 7 bases agree with TRBD1. V gave up 6 bases and J gave up 1 base; unmatched junction bases: 5. Germline CDR1 reads MNHNY; CDR2 reads SVGAGI (reference sequence). The CDR3 contains 15 residues. CDR3 bases: TGTGCCAGCAGATTGAGACAGGGGAACACCGGGGAGCTGTTTTTT. It is translated as CASRLRQGNTGELFF.

This clone has just one count. This chain uses TRBV7-3 with TRBJ2-7; 8 nucleotides line up with TRBD1. The V segment lost 1 base and the J segment 5 bases; nucleotides outside the gene matches: 7. This CDR3 has 15 residues. Germline CDR1 and CDR2: SGHTA and FQGTGA. CDR3 coding DNA: TGTGCCAGCAGCTTAAGAGGACAGGGTTCTCACGAGCAGTACTTC. This encodes CASSLRGQGSHEQYF.

The V and J genes are TRBV5-1 and TRBJ2-2; TRBD1 aligns across 12 bases. The trim removed 7 bases at V and 6 bases at J, leaving 4 bases unmatched. Per germline, CDR1 SGHRS and CDR2 YFSETQ. The CDR3 spans 14 residues. The CDR3 DNA sequence: TGCGCCAGCCTTGGGACAGGGGGCTCCGGGGAGCTGTTTTTT. Translated: CASLGTGGSGELFF.

V gene TRBV29-1 combines with J gene TRBJ2-1; possibly TRBD2 for D (6 bases). The V end was cut by 4 bases, the J end by 2 bases, with 12 bases between. This CDR3 spans 14 amino acids. Germline CDR1 reads SQVTM; CDR2 reads ANQGSEA. In nucleotides, the CDR3 is TGCAGCGTTGTGGGCACGGGGGCCTACAATGAGCAGTTCTTC. It codes for CSVVGTGAYNEQFF.

V usage is TRBV18 and J usage is TRBJ2-7; 7 bases agree with TRBD2. The germline V gene has CDR1 KGHSH and CDR2 LQKENI. V lost 3 bases, J lost 2 bases, and 4 bases stayed unmatched. This CDR3 contains 14 residues. CDR3 DNA sequence: TGTGCCAGCTCACCGGGGGGGAGGCCCTACGAGCAGTACTTC. Protein sequence: CASSPGGRPYEQYF. Using reference TRBV18 and TRBJ2-7 for the parts outside the CDR3, the full variable domain is NAGVMQNPRHLVRRRGQEARLRCSPMKGHSHVYWYRQLPEEGLKFMVYLQKENIIDESGMPKERFSAEFPKEGPSILRIQQVVRGDSAAYFCASSPGGRPYEQYFGPGTRLTVT.

The genes are TRBV30 and TRBJ1-5, with 8 bases lining up with TRBD1. Per the germline V gene, CDR1 is GTSNPN and CDR2 is SVGIG (reference sequence). J lost 3 bases, V lost 0 bases, and 7 bases had no gene match. The CDR3 is made up of 16 amino acids. The CDR3 coding sequence is TGTGCCTGGAGTGTGTCCTGGGGACAGGTCAATCAGCCCCAGCATTTT. Its protein is CAWSVSWGQVNQPQHF.

V usage is TRBV5-6 and J usage is TRBJ2-5; the D is unclear. The DNA end favors TRBJ2-7, so the J call may be wrong. The CDR3 is 14 amino acids. Germline V gene data show CDR1 as SGHDT and CDR2 as YYEEEE. DNA for the CDR3: TGTGCCAGCAGCTTTTATTATCCGAGCTACGAGCAGTACTTC. Encoded protein: CASSFYYPSYEQYF.

This clone was observed a few times. The chain combines TRBV30 with TRBJ2-2; 7 positions match TRBD2. With V trimmed by 5 bases and J by 4 bases, 7 bases remained unmatched. CDR3 length equals 14 residues. CDR1 GTSNPN and CDR2 SVGIG come from the germline V gene (reference sequence). The chain's CDR3 is CAWRASGITGELFF. CDR3 coding DNA: TGTGCCTGGCGGGCTAGCGGAATCACCGGGGAGCTGTTTTTT.

The chain joins TRBV28 to TRBJ2-5, with D possibly TRBD2 on 6 matching bases. Germline V gene data show CDR1 as MDHEN and CDR2 as SYDVKM. CDR3 length: 13 residues. Trimming shortened V by 2 bases and J by 7 bases, and 11 bases separated the two germline ends. CDR3 in amino acids: CASSLGVEGTQYF. In nucleotides, the CDR3 is TGTGCCAGCAGTTTAGGTGTGGAGGGGACCCAGTACTTC.

V gene TRBV12-5 combines with J gene TRBJ2-1, with 8 positions matching TRBD1. The CDR3 sequence is 17 residues long. The junction had 6 bases not matched to a gene; V was cut back by 2 bases and J by 0 bases. Looked up from germline, CDR1 is LGHNT and CDR2 is FRNRAP. The CDR3 DNA sequence: TGTGCTAGTGGTTTGACCCGGACAGGGAGCTCCTACAATGAGCAGTTCTTC. Residues: CASGLTRTGSSYNEQFF.

V and J are TRBV5-4 and TRBJ2-6; maybe TRBD1 (6 bases). This CDR3 contains 17 residues. Germline V gene sequence: CDR1 SGHNT, CDR2 YYREEE (reference sequence). Trimming stripped 9 bases from V and 0 bases from J, with 19 bases between. CDR3 protein: CATRGTGSSSGANVLTF. The CDR3 DNA reads as TGTGCCACCCGGGGCACAGGGTCAAGCTCTGGGGCCAACGTCCTGACTTTC.